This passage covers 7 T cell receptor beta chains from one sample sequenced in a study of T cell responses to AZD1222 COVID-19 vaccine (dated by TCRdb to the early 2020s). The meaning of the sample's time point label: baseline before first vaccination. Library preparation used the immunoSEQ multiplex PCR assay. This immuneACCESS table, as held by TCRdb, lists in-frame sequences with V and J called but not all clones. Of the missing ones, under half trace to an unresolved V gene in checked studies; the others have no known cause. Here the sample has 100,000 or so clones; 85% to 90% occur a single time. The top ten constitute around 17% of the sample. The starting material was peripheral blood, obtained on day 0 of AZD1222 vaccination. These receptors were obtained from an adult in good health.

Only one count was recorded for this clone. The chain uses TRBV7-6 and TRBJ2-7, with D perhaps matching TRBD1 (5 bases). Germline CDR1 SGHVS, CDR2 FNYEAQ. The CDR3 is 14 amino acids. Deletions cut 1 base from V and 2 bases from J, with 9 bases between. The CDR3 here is CASSLGQLAYEQYF. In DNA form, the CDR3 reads TGTGCCAGCAGCTTAGGACAGCTGGCCTACGAGCAGTACTTC.

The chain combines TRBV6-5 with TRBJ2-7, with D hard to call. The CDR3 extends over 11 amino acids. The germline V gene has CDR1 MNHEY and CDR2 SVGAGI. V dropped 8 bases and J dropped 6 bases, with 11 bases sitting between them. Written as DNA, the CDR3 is TGTGCCAGCTCAGACCGCGGCGAGCAGTACTTC. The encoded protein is CASSDRGEQYF.

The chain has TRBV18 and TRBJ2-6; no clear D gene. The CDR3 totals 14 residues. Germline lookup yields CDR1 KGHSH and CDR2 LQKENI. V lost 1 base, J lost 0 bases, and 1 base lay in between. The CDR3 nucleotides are TGTGCCAGCTCACCACGCTCTGGGGCCAACGTCCTGACTTTC. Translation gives CASSPRSGANVLTF.

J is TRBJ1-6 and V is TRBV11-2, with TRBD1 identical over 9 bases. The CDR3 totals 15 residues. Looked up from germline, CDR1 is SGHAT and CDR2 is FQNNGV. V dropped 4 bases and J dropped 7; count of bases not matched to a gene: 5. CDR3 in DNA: TGTGCCAGCAGCTCGAGACAGGGGGTGAATTCACCCCTCCACTTT. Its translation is CASSSRQGVNSPLHF.

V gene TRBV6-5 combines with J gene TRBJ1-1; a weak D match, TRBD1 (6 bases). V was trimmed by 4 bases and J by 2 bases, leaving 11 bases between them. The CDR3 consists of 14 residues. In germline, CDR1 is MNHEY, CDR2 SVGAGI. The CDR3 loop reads CASSWGHRNTEAFF. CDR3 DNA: TGTGCCAGCAGTTGGGGACACCGTAACACTGAAGCTTTCTTT.

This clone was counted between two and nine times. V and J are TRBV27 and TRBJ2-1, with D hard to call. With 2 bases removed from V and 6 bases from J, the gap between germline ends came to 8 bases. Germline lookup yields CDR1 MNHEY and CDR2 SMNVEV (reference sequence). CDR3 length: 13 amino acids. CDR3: CASSLNLGNEQFF. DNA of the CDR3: TGTGCCAGCAGTTTAAATCTCGGCAATGAGCAGTTCTTC.

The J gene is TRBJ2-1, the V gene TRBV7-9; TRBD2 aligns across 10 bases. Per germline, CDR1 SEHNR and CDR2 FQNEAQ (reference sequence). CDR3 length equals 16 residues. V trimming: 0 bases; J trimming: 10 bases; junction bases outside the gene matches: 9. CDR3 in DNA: TGTGCCAGCAGCTTAGCTTTGAGCGGGAGGGTACGGGAGCAGTTCTTC. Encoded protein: CASSLALSGRVREQFF.